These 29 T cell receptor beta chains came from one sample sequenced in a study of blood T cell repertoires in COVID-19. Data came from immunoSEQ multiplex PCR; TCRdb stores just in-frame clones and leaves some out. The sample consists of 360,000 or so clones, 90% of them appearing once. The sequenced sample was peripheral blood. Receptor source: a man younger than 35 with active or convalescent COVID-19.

The CDR3 sequence: CASSATGDYGYTF. The CDR3 DNA is TGCGCCAGCAGCGCTACAGGGGACTATGGCTACACCTTC. The rearrangement joins TRBV5-1 to TRBJ1-2, with 7 bases identical to TRBD1. CDR1 and CDR2 from the germline V gene are SGHRS and YFSETQ. Trimming at V came to 4 bases and at J to 3 bases, leaving 3 bases not matched to a gene. The CDR3 spans 13 residues.

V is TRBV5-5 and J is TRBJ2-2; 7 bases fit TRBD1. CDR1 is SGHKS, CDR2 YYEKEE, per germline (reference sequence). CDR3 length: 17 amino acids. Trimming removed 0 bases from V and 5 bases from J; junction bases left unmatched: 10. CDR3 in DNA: TGTGCCAGCAGCTTGGACCCACAGGGGATGAGGACCGGGGAGCTGTTTTTT. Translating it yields CASSLDPQGMRTGELFF.

CDR3 residues: CASTAGAEQETQYF. The CDR3 bases are TGTGCCAGTACCGCAGGGGCAGAGCAAGAGACCCAGTACTTC. The chain links TRBV19 to TRBJ2-5; possible D gene TRBD1, 6 bases. The CDR3 sequence is 14 residues long. V was trimmed by 7 bases and J by 2 bases, leaving 14 bases between them. CDR1 and CDR2 from the germline V gene are LNHDA and SQIVND (reference sequence).

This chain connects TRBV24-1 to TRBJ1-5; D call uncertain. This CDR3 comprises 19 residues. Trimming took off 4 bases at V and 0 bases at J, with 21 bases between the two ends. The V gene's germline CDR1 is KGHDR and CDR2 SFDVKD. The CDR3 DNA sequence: TGTGCCACCAGTGACCCTCAAGGAGGTCTAAGATATAGCAATCAGCCCCAGCATTTT. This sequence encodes CATSDPQGGLRYSNQPQHF.

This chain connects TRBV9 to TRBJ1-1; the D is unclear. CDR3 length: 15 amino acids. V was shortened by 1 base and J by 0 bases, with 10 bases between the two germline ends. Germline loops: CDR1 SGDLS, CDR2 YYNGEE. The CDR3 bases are TGTGCCAGCAGCGTATCGGGTATCATGAACACTGAAGCTTTCTTT. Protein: CASSVSGIMNTEAFF.

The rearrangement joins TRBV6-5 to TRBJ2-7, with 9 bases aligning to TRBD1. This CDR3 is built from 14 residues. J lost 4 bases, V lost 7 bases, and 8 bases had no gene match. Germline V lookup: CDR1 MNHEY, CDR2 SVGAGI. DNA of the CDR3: TGTGCCAGCAACTCCGGGACAGGGCGTTACGAGCAGTACTTC. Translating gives CASNSGTGRYEQYF.

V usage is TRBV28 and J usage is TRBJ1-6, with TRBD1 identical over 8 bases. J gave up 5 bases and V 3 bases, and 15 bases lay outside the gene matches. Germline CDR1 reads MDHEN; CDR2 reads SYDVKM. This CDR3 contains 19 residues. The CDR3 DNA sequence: TGTGCCAGCAGTTTGTCGACCCTTAGACAGGGGAGAAATAATTCACCCCTCCACTTT. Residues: CASSLSTLRQGRNNSPLHF.

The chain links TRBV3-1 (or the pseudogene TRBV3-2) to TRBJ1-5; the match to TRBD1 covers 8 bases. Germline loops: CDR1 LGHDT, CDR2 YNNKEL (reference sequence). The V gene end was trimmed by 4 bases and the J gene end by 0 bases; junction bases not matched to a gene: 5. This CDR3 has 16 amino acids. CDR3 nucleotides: TGTGCCAGCAGCCCCGGACAGGGAAATAGCAATCAGCCCCAGCATTTT. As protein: CASSPGQGNSNQPQHF.

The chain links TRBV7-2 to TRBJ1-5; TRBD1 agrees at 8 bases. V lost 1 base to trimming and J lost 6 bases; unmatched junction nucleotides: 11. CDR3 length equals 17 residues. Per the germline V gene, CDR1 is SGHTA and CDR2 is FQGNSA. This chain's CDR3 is CASSLGQGMTGVQPQHF. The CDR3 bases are TGTGCCAGCAGCTTAGGACAGGGGATGACGGGTGTTCAGCCCCAGCATTTT.

This chain's CDR3 is CASSPQVRNQPQHF. CDR3 sequence (DNA): TGCGCCAGCAGCCCACAGGTTCGAAATCAGCCCCAGCATTTT. The rearrangement joins TRBV4-1 to TRBJ1-5; a possible D gene is TRBD1 (5 bases). Germline values: CDR1 MGHRA, CDR2 YSYEKL. The CDR3 spans 14 residues. V was trimmed by 4 bases and J by 4 bases, leaving 11 bases between them.

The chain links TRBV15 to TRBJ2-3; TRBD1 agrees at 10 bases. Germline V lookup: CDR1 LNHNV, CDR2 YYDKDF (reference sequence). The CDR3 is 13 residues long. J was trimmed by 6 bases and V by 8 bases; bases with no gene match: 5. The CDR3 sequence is CATGDRGLDTQYF. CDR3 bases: TGTGCCACCGGGGACAGGGGATTGGATACGCAGTATTTT.

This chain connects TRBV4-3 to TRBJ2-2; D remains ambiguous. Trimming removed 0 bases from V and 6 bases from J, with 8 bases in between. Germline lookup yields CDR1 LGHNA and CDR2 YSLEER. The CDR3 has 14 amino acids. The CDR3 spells CASSQDRSPGELFF. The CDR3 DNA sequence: TGCGCCAGCAGCCAAGACAGGTCCCCCGGGGAGCTGTTTTTT.

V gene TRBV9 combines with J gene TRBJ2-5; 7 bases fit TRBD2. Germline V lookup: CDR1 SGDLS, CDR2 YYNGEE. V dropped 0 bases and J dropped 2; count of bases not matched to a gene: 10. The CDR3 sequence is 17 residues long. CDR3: CASSVVPGGGPQETQYF. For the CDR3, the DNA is TGTGCCAGCAGCGTAGTCCCTGGGGGGGGACCTCAAGAGACCCAGTACTTC.

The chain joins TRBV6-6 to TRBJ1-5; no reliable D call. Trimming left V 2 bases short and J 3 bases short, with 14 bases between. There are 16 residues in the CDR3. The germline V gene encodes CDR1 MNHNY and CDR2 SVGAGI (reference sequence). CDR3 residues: CASSYPTDPFNQPQHF. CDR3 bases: TGTGCCAGCAGTTACCCTACAGACCCCTTCAATCAGCCCCAGCATTTT.

The CDR3 loop reads CASSDIAGDNEQFF. In DNA form, the CDR3 reads TGTGCCAGCAGTGATATAGCGGGAGACAATGAGCAGTTCTTC. V and J are TRBV6-2 or TRBV6-3 and TRBJ2-1; 9 bases align to TRBD2. The CDR3 length is 14 residues. J lost 5 bases, V lost 5 bases, and 4 bases had no gene match. CDR1 is MNHEY and CDR2 is SVGEGT in the germline V gene.

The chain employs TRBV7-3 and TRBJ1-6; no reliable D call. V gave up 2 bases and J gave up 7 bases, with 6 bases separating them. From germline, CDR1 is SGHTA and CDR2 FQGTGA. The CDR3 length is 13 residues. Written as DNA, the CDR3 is TGTGCCAGCAGCTTAGGCGGGAATTCACCCCTCCACTTT. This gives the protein CASSLGGNSPLHF.

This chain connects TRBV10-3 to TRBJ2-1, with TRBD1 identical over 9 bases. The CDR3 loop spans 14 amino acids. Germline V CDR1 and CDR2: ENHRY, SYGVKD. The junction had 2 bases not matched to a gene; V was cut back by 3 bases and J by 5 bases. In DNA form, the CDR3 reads TGTGCCATCAGTGAACAGGGGGCCAACAATGAGCAGTTCTTC. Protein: CAISEQGANNEQFF.

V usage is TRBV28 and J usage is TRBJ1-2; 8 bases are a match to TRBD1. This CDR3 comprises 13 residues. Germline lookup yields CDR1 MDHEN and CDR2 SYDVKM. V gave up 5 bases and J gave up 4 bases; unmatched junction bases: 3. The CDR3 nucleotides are TGTGCCAGCAGTACAGGGACAGGCTATGGCTACACCTTC. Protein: CASSTGTGYGYTF.

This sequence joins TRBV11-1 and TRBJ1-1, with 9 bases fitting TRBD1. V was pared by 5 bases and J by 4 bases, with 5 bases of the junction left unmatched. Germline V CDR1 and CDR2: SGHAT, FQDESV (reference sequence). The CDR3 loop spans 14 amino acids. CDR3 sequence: CASSAGQGITEAFF. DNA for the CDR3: TGTGCCAGCAGCGCCGGACAGGGGATCACTGAAGCTTTCTTT. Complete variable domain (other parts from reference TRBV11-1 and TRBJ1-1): EAEVAQSPRYKITEKSQAVAFWCDPISGHATLYWYRQILGQGPELLVQFQDESVVDDSQLPKDRFSAERLKGVDSTLKIQPAELGDSAMYLCASSAGQGITEAFFGQGTRLTVV.

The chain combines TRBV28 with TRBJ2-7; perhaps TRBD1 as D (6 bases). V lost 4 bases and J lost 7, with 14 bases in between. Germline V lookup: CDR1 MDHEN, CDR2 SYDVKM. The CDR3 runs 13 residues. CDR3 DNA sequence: TGTGCCAGCAGTTCCGAGGGGGTGCGGGAGCAGTACTTC. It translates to CASSSEGVREQYF.

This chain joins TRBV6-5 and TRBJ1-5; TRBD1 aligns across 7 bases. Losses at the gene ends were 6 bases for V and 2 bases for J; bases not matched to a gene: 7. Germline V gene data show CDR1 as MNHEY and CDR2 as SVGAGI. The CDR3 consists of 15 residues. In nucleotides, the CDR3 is TGTGCCAGCAGGGCCGGACAGGAGCGCAATCAGCCCCAGCATTTT. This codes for CASRAGQERNQPQHF.

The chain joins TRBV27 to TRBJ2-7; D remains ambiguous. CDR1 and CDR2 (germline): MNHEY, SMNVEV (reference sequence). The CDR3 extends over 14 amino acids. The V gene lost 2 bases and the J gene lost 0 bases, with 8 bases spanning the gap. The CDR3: CASSLARFSYEQYF. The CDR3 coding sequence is TGTGCCAGCAGTTTAGCACGGTTCTCCTACGAGCAGTACTTC.

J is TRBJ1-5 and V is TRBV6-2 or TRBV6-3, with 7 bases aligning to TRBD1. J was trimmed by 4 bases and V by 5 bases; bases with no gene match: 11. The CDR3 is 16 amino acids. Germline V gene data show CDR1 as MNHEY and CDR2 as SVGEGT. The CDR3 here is CASSGEMGQMNQPQHF. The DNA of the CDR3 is TGTGCCAGCAGTGGTGAAATGGGACAGATGAATCAGCCCCAGCATTTT.

DNA for the CDR3: TGTGCCAGCTCACCCTACGGACAGGGCACTAATTCACCCCTCCACTTT. This translates into CASSPYGQGTNSPLHF. The chain carries TRBV18 and TRBJ1-6; 8 nucleotides line up with TRBD1. The CDR3 is 16 amino acids. The V segment lost 3 bases and the J segment 6 bases; nucleotides outside the gene matches: 7. Germline values: CDR1 KGHSH, CDR2 LQKENI. Complete variable domain (other parts from reference TRBV18 and TRBJ1-6): NAGVMQNPRHLVRRRGQEARLRCSPMKGHSHVYWYRQLPEEGLKFMVYLQKENIIDESGMPKERFSAEFPKEGPSILRIQQVVRGDSAAYFCASSPYGQGTNSPLHFGNGTRLTVT.

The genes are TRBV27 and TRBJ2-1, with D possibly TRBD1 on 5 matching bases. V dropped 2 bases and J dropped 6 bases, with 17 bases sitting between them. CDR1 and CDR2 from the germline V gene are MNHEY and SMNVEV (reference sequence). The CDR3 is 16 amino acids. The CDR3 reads CASSLGALSLFNEQFF. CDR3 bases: TGTGCCAGCAGTTTAGGGGCGCTCAGTTTGTTCAATGAGCAGTTCTTC.

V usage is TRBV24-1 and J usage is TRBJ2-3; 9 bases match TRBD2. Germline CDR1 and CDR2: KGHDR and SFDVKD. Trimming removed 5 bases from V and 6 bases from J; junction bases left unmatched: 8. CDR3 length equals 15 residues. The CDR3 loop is CATSARGRASDTQYF. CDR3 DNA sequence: TGTGCCACCAGTGCCCGCGGGAGGGCCTCCGATACGCAGTATTTT.

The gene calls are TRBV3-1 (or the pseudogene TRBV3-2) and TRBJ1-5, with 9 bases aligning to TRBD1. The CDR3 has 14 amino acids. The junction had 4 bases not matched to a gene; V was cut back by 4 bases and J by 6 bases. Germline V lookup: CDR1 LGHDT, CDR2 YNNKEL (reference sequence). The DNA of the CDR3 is TGTGCCAGCAGCCCCGGGACAGGGCCTCAGCCCCAGCATTTT. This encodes CASSPGTGPQPQHF.

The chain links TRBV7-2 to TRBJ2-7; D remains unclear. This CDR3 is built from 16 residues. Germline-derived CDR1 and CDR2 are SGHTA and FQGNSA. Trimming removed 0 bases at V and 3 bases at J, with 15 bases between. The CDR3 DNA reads TGTGCCAGCAGCTTAGCCGGGTCCGGTGCCCGCTACGAGCAGTACTTC. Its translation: CASSLAGSGARYEQYF.

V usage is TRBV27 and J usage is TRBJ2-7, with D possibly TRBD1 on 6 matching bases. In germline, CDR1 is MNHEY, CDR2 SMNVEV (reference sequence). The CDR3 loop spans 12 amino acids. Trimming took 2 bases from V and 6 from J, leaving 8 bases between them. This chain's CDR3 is CASSLTGTEQYF. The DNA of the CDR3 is TGTGCCAGCAGTTTAACAGGGACCGAGCAGTACTTC.